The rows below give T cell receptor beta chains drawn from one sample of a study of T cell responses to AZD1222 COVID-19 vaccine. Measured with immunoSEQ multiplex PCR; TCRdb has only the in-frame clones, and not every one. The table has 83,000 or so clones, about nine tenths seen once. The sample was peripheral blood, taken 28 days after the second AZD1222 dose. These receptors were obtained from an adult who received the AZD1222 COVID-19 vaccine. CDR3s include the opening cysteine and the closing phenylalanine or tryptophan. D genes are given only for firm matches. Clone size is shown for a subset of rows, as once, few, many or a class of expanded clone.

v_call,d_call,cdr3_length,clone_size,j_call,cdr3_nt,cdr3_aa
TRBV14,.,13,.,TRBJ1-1,TGTGCCAGCAGCCGACAGGCGAACACTGAAGCTTTCTTT,CASSRQANTEAFF
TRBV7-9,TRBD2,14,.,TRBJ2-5,TGTGCCAGCAGCCGTCCCCTCGGGAGGGAGACCCAGTACTTC,CASSRPLGRETQYF
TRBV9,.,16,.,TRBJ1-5,TGTGCCAGCAGCGTAGGACCCAACTATAGCAATCAGCCCCAGCATTTT,CASSVGPNYSNQPQHF
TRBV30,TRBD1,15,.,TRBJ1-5,TGTGCCTGGAGTGTACAGGGGGCGAGCAATCAGCCCCAGCATTTT,CAWSVQGASNQPQHF
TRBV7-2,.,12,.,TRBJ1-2,TGTGCCAGCAGCTTAGGGGCCTATGGCTACACCTTC,CASSLGAYGYTF
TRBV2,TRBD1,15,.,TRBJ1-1,TGTGCCAGCATTTCCCAGGGGGCACGGAGCACTGAAGCTTTCTTT,CASISQGARSTEAFF
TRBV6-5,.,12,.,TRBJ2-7,TGTGCCAGCAGTTATCGGGGGGCCGAGCAGTACTTC,CASSYRGAEQYF
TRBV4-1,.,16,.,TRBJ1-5,TGCGCCAGCAGCCCTCGGGGGGTAAATAGCAATCAGCCCCAGCATTTT,CASSPRGVNSNQPQHF
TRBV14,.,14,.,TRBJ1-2,TGTGCCAGCAGCCAATTGAGGACAGATAAGGGCTACACCTTC,CASSQLRTDKGYTF
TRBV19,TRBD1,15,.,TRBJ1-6,TGTGCCAGTAGTATCACGACAGGGGCGGAATCACCCCTCCACTTT,CASSITTGAESPLHF
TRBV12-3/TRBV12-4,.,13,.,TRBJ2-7,TGTGCCAGCTACCGCAGCCCTACCTACGAGCAGTACTTC,CASYRSPTYEQYF
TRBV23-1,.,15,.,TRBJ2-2,TGCGCCAGCAGTCCCTCGGGACTCAACACCGGGGAGCTGTTTTTT,CASSPSGLNTGELFF
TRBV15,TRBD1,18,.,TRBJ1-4,TGTGCCACCAGCTCACCCGGGACAGGGGGCGCAACTAATGAAAAACTGTTTTTT,CATSSPGTGGATNEKLFF
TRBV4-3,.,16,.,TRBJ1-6,TGCGCCAGCAGCCACTCCGGGGGAGGCGATAATTCACCCCTCCACTTT,CASSHSGGGDNSPLHF
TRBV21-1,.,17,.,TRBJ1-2,TGTGCCAGCAGCAACGGAAGGGGGGAATTTCCTAACTATGGCTACACCTTC,CASSNGRGEFPNYGYTF
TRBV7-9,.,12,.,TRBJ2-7,TGTGCCAGCAGCCAAGGGGCCTACGAGCAGTACTTC,CASSQGAYEQYF
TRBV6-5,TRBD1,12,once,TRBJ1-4,TGTGCCAGCGGGACAGGGTGGGAAAAACTGTTTTTT,CASGTGWEKLFF
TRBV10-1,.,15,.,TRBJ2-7,TGCGCCAGCAGTGAGTCTCGAGACCGCCCCTACGAGCAGTACTTC,CASSESRDRPYEQYF
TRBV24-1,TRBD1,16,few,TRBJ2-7,TGTGCCACCAGTGATTCGGGACAGGGCTCTTCCTACGAGCAGTACTTC,CATSDSGQGSSYEQYF
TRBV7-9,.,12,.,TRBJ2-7,TGTGCCAGCAGAAGGGTAGGGTACGAGCAGTACTTC,CASRRVGYEQYF
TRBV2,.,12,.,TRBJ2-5,TGTGCCAGCATAGGGTCGGAAGAGACCCAGTACTTC,CASIGSEETQYF
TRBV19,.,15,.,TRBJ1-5,TGTGCCAGTAGTATATGGCAGGGCGACAATCAGCCCCAGCATTTT,CASSIWQGDNQPQHF
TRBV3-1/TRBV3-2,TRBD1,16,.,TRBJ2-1,TGTGCCAGCAGTTCTCGACAGGGACCCTCCTACAATGAGCAGTTCTTC,CASSSRQGPSYNEQFF
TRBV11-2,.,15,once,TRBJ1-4,TGTGCCAGCAGCTTGGAGGGACTACATTATGAAAAACTGTTTTTT,CASSLEGLHYEKLFF
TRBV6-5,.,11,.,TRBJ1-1,TGTGCCAGCAACAAGAACACTGAAGCTTTCTTT,CASNKNTEAFF
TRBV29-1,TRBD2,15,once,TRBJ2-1,TGCAGCTCTCGGGAGGGCCCAAATCTCTACAATGAGCAGTTCTTC,CSSREGPNLYNEQFF
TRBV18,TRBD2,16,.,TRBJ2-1,TGTGCCAGCTCACCACGGACTAGCGGGGCCTACAATGAGCAGTTCTTC,CASSPRTSGAYNEQFF
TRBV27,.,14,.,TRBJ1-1,TGTGCCAGCAGCGTTGCGGTGGGTTTGACTGAAGCTTTCTTT,CASSVAVGLTEAFF
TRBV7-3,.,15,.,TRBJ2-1,TGTGCCAGCAGCTTTGCCGGGGGTAAGGACAATGAGCAGTTCTTC,CASSFAGGKDNEQFF
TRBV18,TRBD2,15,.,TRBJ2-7,TGTGCCAGCTCGGAACTAGCGGGGAACTCCTACGAGCAGTACTTC,CASSELAGNSYEQYF
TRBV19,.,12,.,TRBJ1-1,TGTGCCAGTAAGGAAGGGGCCACTGAAGCTTTCTTT,CASKEGATEAFF
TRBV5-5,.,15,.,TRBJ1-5,TGTGCCAGCAGCTTGGCAGGTTATAGCAATCAGCCCCAGCATTTT,CASSLAGYSNQPQHF
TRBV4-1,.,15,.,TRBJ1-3,TGCGCCAGCAGCCAAGATCGACAGCCTGGAAACACCATATATTTT,CASSQDRQPGNTIYF
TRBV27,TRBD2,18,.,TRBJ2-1,TGTGCCAGCAGCCGAAGATCCCCCGGGACTAGCGGGAGAAATGAGCAGTTCTTC,CASSRRSPGTSGRNEQFF
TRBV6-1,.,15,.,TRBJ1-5,TGTGCCAGCAGTGACCAGGGGAATAGCAATCAGCCCCAGCATTTT,CASSDQGNSNQPQHF
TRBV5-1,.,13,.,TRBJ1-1,TGCGCCAGCAGCCAGCGACTGAACACTGAAGCTTTCTTT,CASSQRLNTEAFF
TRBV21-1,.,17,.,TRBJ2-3,TGTGCCAGCAGCAAAGAATGGGACAGGGGGCCGGCAGATACGCAGTATTTT,CASSKEWDRGPADTQYF
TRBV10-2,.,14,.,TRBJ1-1,TGCGCCAGCAGTGTTGGGGGAGTGAACACTGAAGCTTTCTTT,CASSVGGVNTEAFF
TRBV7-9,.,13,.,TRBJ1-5,TGTGCCAGCAGCCGGGGCCTCTGGGGGCCCCAGCATTTT,CASSRGLWGPQHF
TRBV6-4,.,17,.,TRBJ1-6,TGTGCCAGCAGTGATCTAGGTAAGAGCTCCTATAATTCACCCCTCCACTTT,CASSDLGKSSYNSPLHF
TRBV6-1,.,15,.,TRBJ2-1,TGTGCCAGCAGTGAGTTAGCAGGAGGGTACAATGAGCAGTTCTTC,CASSELAGGYNEQFF
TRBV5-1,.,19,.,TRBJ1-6,TGCGCCAGCAGCTTCCGGTATTTAAAACAGGGATCCTATAATTCACCCCTCCACTTT,CASSFRYLKQGSYNSPLHF
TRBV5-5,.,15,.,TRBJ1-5,TGTGCCAGCAGCCGGACAGAGAGAAGCAATCAGCCCCAGCATTTT,CASSRTERSNQPQHF
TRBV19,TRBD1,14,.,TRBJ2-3,TGTGCCAGTAGTATCACAGGGGCAACAGATACGCAGTATTTT,CASSITGATDTQYF
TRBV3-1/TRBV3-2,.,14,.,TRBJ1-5,TGTGCCAGCAGCCAAGTTGGTAGGGATCAGCCCCAGCATTTT,CASSQVGRDQPQHF
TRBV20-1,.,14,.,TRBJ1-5,TGCAGTGCTAGTGAGGGGCCCCTCAATCAGCCCCAGCATTTT,CSASEGPLNQPQHF